These T cell receptor beta chains were read from a single sample in a study of T-cell reconstitution after alpha-beta-depleted transplantation in children. Via MiXCR, TCRdb re-called the PCR reads, giving one row per CDR3 protein. The sample carries about 74,000 distinct CDR3 sequences, roughly 15% recorded once. Sequenced here: PBMCs, mostly from graft donor cells, sampled 180 days after TCRalphabeta/CD19-depleted stem cell transplant. Receptors originate from a male patient aged 2-15 years who had a stem cell transplant for acute lymphoblastic leukemia, so the T cells may come from the graft donor. Both conserved end residues are part of each CDR3. Each record gives: J gene, D gene, V gene, clone size, CDR3 DNA, CDR3 protein. D genes are given only for firm matches. Size is stated for part of the rows, as once, few or many counts, or as a class when the clone is expanded.

>TRBJ2-4|TRBD1|TRBV28|few
TGTGCCAGCAGTCCACAGGGGAAGGTAGCCAAAAACATTCAGTACTTC
CASSPQGKVAKNIQYF
>TRBJ2-7|NA|TRBV20-1|few
TGCAGTGCTAGGGAATTTCGATACCGATACGAGCAGTACTTC
CSAREFRYRYEQYF
>TRBJ1-1|NA|TRBV6-1|few
TGTGCCAGCAGCCATACACAGGGCTCTACTGAAGCTTTCTTT
CASSHTQGSTEAFF
>TRBJ2-1|NA|TRBV6-5|few
TGTGCCAGCAGCTACGCCCAGGGTCAGGAGTTCTTC
CASSYAQGQEFF
>TRBJ2-7|NA|TRBV28|NA
TGTGCCAGCAGTCCTAGGCCAGTAGCCTACGAGCAGTACTTC
CASSPRPVAYEQYF
>TRBJ1-4|TRBD1|TRBV5-5|many
TGTGCCAGCAGCCCCCTCGCACAGGGGAAGAGGAAAAAACTGTTTTTT
CASSPLAQGKRKKLFF
>TRBJ2-2|NA|TRBV6-5|NA
TGTGCCAGCAGTGGGGTAGCCTCGAACACCGGGGAGCTGTTTTTT
CASSGVASNTGELFF
>TRBJ2-1|NA|TRBV14|NA
TGTGCCAGCAGCCAAAGTGGGAGTAGCGCGCAGTTCTTC
CASSQSGSSAQFF
>TRBJ1-2|TRBD1|TRBV6-5|many
TGTGCCAGCAGTCACAGGGGAGGCTACACCTTC
CASSHRGGYTF
>TRBJ1-1|NA|TRBV5-1|many
TGCGCCAGCAGCTTAGGCCCCGAAGCTTTCTTT
CASSLGPEAFF
>TRBJ2-7|NA|TRBV10-3|NA
TGTGCCATCTCCCGGGGCGGCGGTGAGACGTACGAGCAGTACTTC
CAISRGGGETYEQYF
>TRBJ2-7|NA|TRBV7-2|NA
TGTGCCAGCAGCTTAGTACTAGCAACAGCGGTTGAGCAGTACTTC
CASSLVLATAVEQYF
>TRBJ1-5|NA|TRBV6-2/TRBV6-3|NA
TGTGCCAGCAGTTGGCAGACAAATCAGCCCCAGCATTTT
CASSWQTNQPQHF
>TRBJ2-5|TRBD1|TRBV7-2|once
TGTGCCAGCAGGGGGACAGGGGGCGCCGGGCAGGAGACCCAGTACTTC
CASRGTGGAGQETQYF
>TRBJ1-4|NA|TRBV18|NA
TGTGCCAGCTCGCCTCGGATGTACAATGAAAAACTGTTTTTT
CASSPRMYNEKLFF
>TRBJ1-1|NA|TRBV10-3|NA
TGTGCCATCAGTGAGTCGCTGGGAGAAGCTTTCTTT
CAISESLGEAFF
>TRBJ1-1|NA|TRBV20-1|NA
TGCAGTGCTAGTCAGGGGAACACTGAAGCTTTCTTT
CSASQGNTEAFF
>TRBJ2-5|TRBD2|TRBV5-1|NA
TGCGCGAGCGGGAGGTTCCAAGAGACCCAGTACTTC
CASGRFQETQYF
>TRBJ2-5|TRBD2|TRBV29-1|NA
TGCAGCTCCCGGGAGGGGGGGGAGACCCAGTACTTC
CSSREGGETQYF
>TRBJ2-1|NA|TRBV27|NA
TGTGCCAGCACCCATACGGGGGCTGGGGGCTACAATGAGCAGTTCTTC
CASTHTGAGGYNEQFF
>TRBJ2-3|TRBD2|TRBV5-1|NA
TGCGCCAGCAGCCCCCTCGGGGGGGCCGCAGATACGCAGTATTTT
CASSPLGGAADTQYF
>TRBJ2-2|TRBD2|TRBV5-1|NA
TGCGCCAGCAGCTTTCCAAGGACTAGTGATGACGGGGAGCTGTTTTTT
CASSFPRTSDDGELFF
>TRBJ2-7|TRBD2|TRBV10-2|NA
TGCGCCAGCAGCGCCGGGACTAGCGGGAGGATGTACGGGTACGAGCAGTACTTC
CASSAGTSGRMYGYEQYF
>TRBJ2-7|NA|TRBV5-1|few
TGCGCCAGCAGCTTGGAAGGGGTACGGGACGAGCAGTACTTC
CASSLEGVRDEQYF
>TRBJ1-3|NA|TRBV12-3/TRBV12-4|many
TGTGCCAGCGGATTTCCATGGATCTCTGGAAACACCATATATTTT
CASGFPWISGNTIYF
>TRBJ2-4|NA|TRBV28|NA
TGTGCCAGCAGTCCTATTGGGGAGACGCAAAACATTCAGTACTTC
CASSPIGETQNIQYF
>TRBJ2-7|TRBD2|TRBV9|NA
TGTGCCAGCAGCGTAGCAGCGGGGGGCCCCTACGAGCAGTACTTC
CASSVAAGGPYEQYF
>TRBJ1-3|NA|TRBV28|NA
TGTGCCAGCAGCACAAGCCCAGGGATCGGAAACACCATATATTTT
CASSTSPGIGNTIYF
>TRBJ2-3|NA|TRBV24-1|NA
TGTGCCACCAGTGGCAGGAGGGGAGATACGCAGTATTTT
CATSGRRGDTQYF
>TRBJ2-3|NA|TRBV7-2|few
TGTGCCAGCAGTCCTCGTTCAGTGGGGGGAGGTACGCAGTATTTT
CASSPRSVGGGTQYF
>TRBJ2-3|NA|TRBV15|few
TGTGCCACCAGCAACGGGTCGAAGGCCAGGTCGCAGTATTTT
CATSNGSKARSQYF
>TRBJ2-5|TRBD2|TRBV4-2|few
TGTGCCAGCAGCCAGGGACTAGCGGGAGGGGAACAAGAGACCCAGTACTTC
CASSQGLAGGEQETQYF
>TRBJ2-7|NA|TRBV11-1|NA
TGTGCCAGCAGCCACGGGAAAGGGCGGAACGAGCAGTACTTC
CASSHGKGRNEQYF
>TRBJ2-6|TRBD2|TRBV6-5|NA
TGTGCCAGCAGTTGGGGGGGGTCTGGGGCCAACGTCCTGACTTTC
CASSWGGSGANVLTF
>TRBJ1-4|NA|TRBV7-6|NA
TGTGCCAGCAGCTCGGACAGACTTAATGAAAAACTGTTTTTT
CASSSDRLNEKLFF
>TRBJ2-7|NA|TRBV20-1|many
TGCAGTGCTAGAGATCGGATCAGACTCTACGAGCAGTACTTC
CSARDRIRLYEQYF
>TRBJ1-2|NA|TRBV30|NA
TGTGCCTGGAATCCTTTGGACGGTAACTATGGCTACACCTTC
CAWNPLDGNYGYTF
>TRBJ2-7|TRBD2|TRBV7-2|few
TGTGCCAGCAGCTTAGGCGCTAGCGGGCCCTACGAGCAGTACTTC
CASSLGASGPYEQYF
>TRBJ2-1|NA|TRBV20-1|many
TGCAGTGCGGGTCGGGGGCCTCTTTACAATGAGCAGTTCTTC
CSAGRGPLYNEQFF
>TRBJ1-2|NA|TRBV20-1|few
TGCAGTGCTAGAGTGGTCGAAAGGGGCTACACCTTC
CSARVVERGYTF
>TRBJ2-3|TRBD2|TRBV20-1|NA
TGCAGTGCAAAAGGACTAGCGGGAGTTACAGATACGCAGTATTTT
CSAKGLAGVTDTQYF
>TRBJ2-3|NA|TRBV7-2|many
TGTGCCAGCAGCTTCCGCTCGCCTAGCACAGATACGCAGTATTTT
CASSFRSPSTDTQYF
>TRBJ2-5|TRBD2|TRBV20-1|many
TGCAGTGGAGATAGCGGGAGGGGGGGAGAGACCCAGTACTTC
CSGDSGRGGETQYF
>TRBJ2-1|NA|TRBV18|once
TGTGCCAGCTCCCTCGGGGGAATGTCCTACAATGAGCAGTTCTTC
CASSLGGMSYNEQFF
>TRBJ2-7|TRBD1|TRBV5-1|many
TGCGCCAGCAGCCCCGGGACAGGGCCCGAGCAGTACTTC
CASSPGTGPEQYF
>TRBJ2-3|TRBD1|TRBV24-1|NA
TGTGCCACCAGTGATTGGGCGGGCACAGGGGCAAGCACAGATACGCAGTATTTT
CATSDWAGTGASTDTQYF
>TRBJ2-3|NA|TRBV20-1|few
TGCAGTGCTAGAGATGGCCAGGGAGGAGATACGCAGTATTTT
CSARDGQGGDTQYF
>TRBJ1-1|NA|TRBV18|few
TGTGCCAGTTATCGGGGGACTGAAGCTTTCTTT
CASYRGTEAFF
>TRBJ1-5|NA|TRBV12-3/TRBV12-4|few
TGTGCCAGCAGCTTTGGGCCGACCAAAAGCAATCAGCCCCAGCATTTT
CASSFGPTKSNQPQHF
>TRBJ2-5|NA|TRBV9|few
TGTGCCAGCAGCGTAGAGGGCGGAGGAAGACAAGAGACCCAGTACTTC
CASSVEGGGRQETQYF
>TRBJ2-7|TRBD1|TRBV10-3|NA
TGTGCCATCAGGGGGGACAGGGGCAGCTACGAGCAGTACTTC
CAIRGDRGSYEQYF
>TRBJ2-7|NA|TRBV5-1|many
TGCGCCAGCAGTCCCGGGGGAGGTCGCTACGAGCAGTACTTC
CASSPGGGRYEQYF